This T cell receptor beta chain was obtained from a study of Ad26.COV2.S vaccination and SARS-CoV-2 variants. The CDR3 has 14 residues. Study observations and caveats: After vaccination, reports described spike-specific CD8+ and CD4+ T cell responses as showing substantial breadth. Responses of T cells in total may have been underestimated by the TCR breadth and depth analyses.

With regard to this clone: Antigen: not known.

Sequenced by immunoSEQ multiplex PCR; TCRdb stores in-frame clones only, minus some. The sample yields 350,000 to 400,000 clones, around 85% seen once. The treatment was: some 20 received Ad26.COV2.S at low or high dose, single or two shots; about 5 received placebo; per-sample allocation not given. The samples date from day 63 after the first vaccine or placebo injection. A Boston adult aged 18-55 years was the donor. This sequence was found in a person aged 18-65 years who received the Ad26.COV2.S COVID-19 vaccine or a placebo. The V and J genes are TRBV21-1 and TRBJ2-5; the tabulated D call, TRBD1, remains unverified against the DNA. TRBV21-1 is a pseudogene. Source: peripheral blood, taken in a trial of Ad26.COV2.S vaccine versus placebo. CDR3 DNA sequence: TGTGCCAGCAGCATAAACAGGTTACAAGAGACCCAGTACTTC. This encodes CASSINRLQETQYF.